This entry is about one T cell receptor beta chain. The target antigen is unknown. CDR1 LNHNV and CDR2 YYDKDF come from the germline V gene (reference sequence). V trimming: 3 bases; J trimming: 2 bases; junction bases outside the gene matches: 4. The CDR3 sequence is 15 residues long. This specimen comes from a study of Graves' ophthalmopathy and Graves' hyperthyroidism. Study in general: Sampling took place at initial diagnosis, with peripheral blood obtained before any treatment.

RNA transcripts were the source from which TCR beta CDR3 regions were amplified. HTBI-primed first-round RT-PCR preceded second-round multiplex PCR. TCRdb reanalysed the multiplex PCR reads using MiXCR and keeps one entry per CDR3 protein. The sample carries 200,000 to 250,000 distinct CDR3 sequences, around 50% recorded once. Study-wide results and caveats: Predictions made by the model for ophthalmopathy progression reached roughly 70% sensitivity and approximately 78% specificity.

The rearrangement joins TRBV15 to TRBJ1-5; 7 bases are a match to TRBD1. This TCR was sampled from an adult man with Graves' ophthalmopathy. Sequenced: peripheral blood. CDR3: CATSSRGDGNQPQHF. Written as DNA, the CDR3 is TGTGCCACCAGCAGCAGGGGGGATGGCAATCAGCCCCAGCATTTT.